The T cell receptor (beta chain) described here comes from a study of neurological immune-mediated disorders. Regarding the study as a whole: No sharing of CDR3 amino acid sequences was observed among expanded clones across subjects, suggesting private repertoires in all groups. Grouping of repertoires by phylogeny put those of 18 of 34 multiple sclerosis patients into a single related-CDR3 cluster, a possible signature.

The unsorted libraries originated from 2 million PBMCs kept at -80 C. The cDNA came from 5'RACE with 10-nucleotide random UMIs. MiXCR, run by TCRdb on the 5' RACE reads, gives a single entry per CDR3 protein. The sample gives 60,000 to 80,000 distinct CDR3 sequences, under 5.5% of which show up once; 3.4% is in the top ten. At least ten counts were recorded for this clonotype. The antigen remains undetermined. The germline V gene has CDR1 SGHRS and CDR2 YFSETQ. The CDR3 is 14 residues long. V was trimmed by 1 base and J by 5 bases, leaving 12 bases between them. The V and J genes are TRBV5-1 and TRBJ2-5; tentative D call: TRBD1 (6 bases). This receptor was taken from a woman aged 45 to 65 with multiple sclerosis. The sample comprised PBMCs. In DNA form, the CDR3 reads TGCGCCAGCAGCTTGTCGAGCCAGGGGGAGACCCAGTACTTC. Encoded protein: CASSLSSQGETQYF. Full variable domain (remainder filled in from reference TRBV5-1 and TRBJ2-5): KAGVTQTPRYLIKTRGQQVTLSCSPISGHRSVSWYQQTPGQGLQFLFEYFSETQRNKGNFPGRFSGRQFSNSRSEMNVSTLELGDSALYLCASSLSSQGETQYFGPGTRLLVL.